The entry below gives a single TCR beta chain sequence along with its context. These data come from a study of blood T cell repertoires in COVID-19. Study summary: Samples taken during acute and convalescent COVID-19 were collected in the United States, Italy and Spain. PBMCs, B-cell-depleted T cells, or T cells provided the cDNA or gDNA that made up the material.

Original methodology: Amplification from reference gene primers served as the basis for estimated nucleated cell counts. The method was immunoSEQ multiplex PCR; TCRdb's version includes in-frame clones alone and lacks a portion of them. Clonal size and the V and J genes are those of that table, whereas D and trimming came from the DNA. The sample has about 140,000 clones, 88% seen once. This CDR3 is 17 amino acids long. The clonotype originates from a man aged 60 to 69 with active or convalescent COVID-19. The sequencing input was peripheral blood. The chain employs TRBV21-1 and TRBJ2-3; TRBD2, as called in the table, went unchecked against the DNA. TRBV21-1 represents a pseudogene. CDR3 in DNA: TGTGCCAGCAGCAAAGCCTCACTAGCGTATAGCACAGATACGCAGTATTTT. It is translated as CASSKASLAYSTDTQYF.